The T cell receptor (beta chain) described here comes from a study of blood T cell repertoires in COVID-19. Study-level information: The samples span acute and convalescent COVID-19 from the United States, Italy and Spain. T cells, B-cell-depleted T cells, or PBMCs supplied cDNA or gDNA.

Profiled with immunoSEQ multiplex PCR; TCRdb holds only in-frame clones, not every one. Of 120,000 to 150,000 clones listed, under 85% were seen once; the top ten hold 1.5% to 2%. CDR3 length: 16 residues. The V gene end was trimmed by 4 bases and the J gene end by 3 bases; junction bases not matched to a gene: 2. In germline, CDR1 is LNHDA, CDR2 SQIVND (reference sequence). All enrollees were roughly 18 to 90 years old and from approximately 24 US areas. Someone with COVID-19 had been met by exposed participants within 2 weeks before study entry. The chain is built from TRBV19 and TRBJ2-1; TRBD2 agrees at 14 bases. The receptor comes from a woman between 18 and 29 years old who had been exposed to COVID-19. Sequencing used PBMCs or T cells enriched from blood (not recorded which). This CDR3 reads CASSKGLAGDYNEQFF. CDR3 nucleotides: TGTGCCAGTAGTAAGGGACTAGCGGGAGACTACAATGAGCAGTTCTTC.